These 30 T cell receptor beta chains came from one sample sequenced in a study of synovial regulatory T cells in juvenile arthritis. Sequencing was performed with immunoSEQ multiplex PCR; in TCRdb, only in-frame clones are kept and a portion is missing. Recorded for this sample: several thousand clones. The sample was Treg cells from blood. The subset is: remaining (HLA-DR-negative) circulating blood Treg cells. These receptors were collected from a donor between 2 and 35 years old with juvenile idiopathic arthritis.

V and J are TRBV27 and TRBJ1-1; TCRdb selects TRBD1, and the lack of DNA leaves this call unchecked. The CDR3 has 13 residues. No DNA sequence was recorded. In germline, CDR1 is MNHEY, CDR2 SMNVEV (reference sequence). CDR3 protein: CASRVGANTEAFF.

V gene TRBV18 combines with J gene TRBJ1-1; TCRdb outputs TRBD1, but without DNA this stays unchecked. Germline CDR1 reads KGHSH; CDR2 reads LQKENI. The CDR3 loop spans 16 amino acids. No DNA sequence is on record. The chain's CDR3 is CASSPFLTGMNTEAFF.

The chain recombines TRBV14 with TRBJ1-1. Germline loops: CDR1 SGHDN, CDR2 FVKESK. The CDR3 is 14 residues long. DNA was not recorded. The CDR3 protein is CASSQGAGTTEAFF.

The CDR3 sequence is CASSRGGSPYGYTF. The chain has TRBV25-1 and TRBJ1-2. The CDR3 totals 14 residues. The DNA sequence is not available. Germline CDR1 MGHDK, CDR2 SYGVNS.

The chain carries TRBV6-5 and TRBJ2-5; the TCRdb D gene call, TRBD1, has no DNA to confirm it. Germline V gives CDR1 MNHEY, CDR2 SVGAGI. The CDR3 consists of 11 residues. No DNA accompanies this entry. CDR3 in amino acids: CASGGPETQYF.

This rearrangement joins TRBV7-8 to TRBJ2-2; with no DNA, the TCRdb D assignment of TRBD2 cannot be verified. CDR3 length equals 16 residues. Only the protein is available. Germline values: CDR1 SGHVS, CDR2 FQNEAQ. This chain's CDR3 is CASSLSMSEETGELFF.

The V call is TRBV14, the J call TRBJ1-3; TCRdb indicates TRBD1, and absent DNA this call remains unverified. CDR3 size: 14 residues. DNA is not on record. Germline V gives CDR1 SGHDN, CDR2 FVKESK. CDR3 residues: CASSLGAGRNTIYF.

The CDR3 spells CASSDSVQETQYF. The V gene is TRBV2, the J gene TRBJ2-5; without DNA, the TCRdb call of TRBD2 cannot be checked. Germline V gives CDR1 SNHLY, CDR2 FYNNEI. The CDR3 contains 13 residues. The record lacks a DNA sequence.

J is TRBJ2-3 and V is TRBV11-2; TCRdb's assignment of TRBD1 cannot be checked, as there is no DNA. The length of the CDR3 is 14 residues. The entry carries no DNA sequence. Germline V gene sequence: CDR1 SGHAT, CDR2 FQNNGV. CDR3 loop: CASSLWDNTDTQYF.

The rearrangement uses TRBV7-2 and TRBJ1-4. Germline V gene sequence: CDR1 SGHTA, CDR2 FQGNSA. The CDR3 runs 16 residues. DNA for this receptor is not on file. CDR3 loop: CASSLVTVATNEKLFF.

The chain carries TRBV9 and TRBJ2-3; checking the TCRdb D call of TRBD2 is not possible without DNA. Germline V lookup: CDR1 SGDLS, CDR2 YYNGEE. CDR3 length: 12 residues. A DNA sequence was not provided. Here the CDR3 reads CASSPRADTQYF.

V usage is TRBV28 and J usage is TRBJ2-1; TCRdb's D gene call, TRBD2, goes unchecked for lack of DNA. The CDR3 spans 15 residues. A DNA sequence was not provided. CDR1 MDHEN and CDR2 SYDVKM come from the germline V gene. This CDR3 is CASSLRESSYNEQFF.

J is TRBJ1-2 and V is TRBV29-1; TCRdb reports TRBD1, a call that lacks DNA to check it against. This CDR3 has 13 residues. The record lacks a DNA sequence. The V gene's germline CDR1 is SQVTM and CDR2 ANQGSEA. CDR3 sequence reads: CSVAGWGSDGYTF. Using reference TRBV29-1 and TRBJ1-2 for the parts outside the CDR3, the full variable domain is SAVISQKPSRDICQRGTSLTIQCQVDSQVTMMFWYRQQPGQSLTLIATANQGSEATYESGFVIDKFPISRPNLTFSTLTVSNMSPEDSSIYLCSVAGWGSDGYTFGSGTRLTVV.

The genes are TRBV11-2 and TRBJ2-7; lacking DNA, the TRBD1 call made by TCRdb goes unchecked. CDR1 and CDR2 from the germline V gene are SGHAT and FQNNGV. This CDR3 is 16 amino acids long. No DNA is given. CDR3 amino acids: CASSLKRGTGMFEQYF.

The gene calls are TRBV9 and TRBJ2-5; TCRdb calls TRBD2, which cannot be checked without DNA. This CDR3 spans 16 amino acids. Only the protein is on record. Germline V CDR1 and CDR2: SGDLS, YYNGEE. The chain's CDR3 is CASCRGRREGRETQYF.

V usage is TRBV11-2 and J usage is TRBJ2-1; TCRdb gives TRBD1 as the D gene, but with no DNA this cannot be confirmed. CDR3 length equals 14 residues. There is no recorded DNA. Germline V gene data show CDR1 as SGHAT and CDR2 as FQNNGV. This CDR3 reads CASSYTTGYNEQFF. Using reference TRBV11-2 and TRBJ2-1 for the parts outside the CDR3, the full variable domain is EAGVAQSPRYKIIEKRQSVAFWCNPISGHATLYWYQQILGQGPKLLIQFQNNGVVDDSQLPKDRFSAERLKGVDSTLKIQPAKLEDSAVYLCASSYTTGYNEQFFGPGTRLTVL.

This chain links TRBV28 with TRBJ1-2; the D gene TCRdb calls, TRBD1, cannot be checked with no DNA. This CDR3 is built from 17 residues. DNA was not recorded. The V gene's germline CDR1 is MDHEN and CDR2 SYDVKM. CDR3 amino acids: CASSVSDIRGQVYGYTF.

The V and J genes are TRBV15 and TRBJ2-6; without DNA, the TCRdb call of TRBD1 cannot be checked. Germline V lookup: CDR1 LNHNV, CDR2 YYDKDF (reference sequence). This CDR3 spans 18 amino acids. DNA was not recorded. The CDR3 here is CATSAPGTGRSGANVLTF.

The chain links TRBV7-9 to TRBJ2-5; the TRBD2 assignment by TCRdb is unverifiable without DNA. The CDR3 is 16 residues long. No DNA is recorded. Germline V gives CDR1 SEHNR, CDR2 FQNEAQ (reference sequence). The CDR3 protein is CASSRGTSGGQETQYF.

The chain recombines TRBV19 with TRBJ2-4. CDR1 and CDR2 (germline): LNHDA, SQIVND (reference sequence). The CDR3 has 15 residues. This entry has no DNA. The CDR3 protein is CASRDLNPAKNIQYF.

V is TRBV19 and J is TRBJ2-4; there is no DNA to check the TCRdb D call of TRBD2. Germline V lookup: CDR1 LNHDA, CDR2 SQIVND (reference sequence). The CDR3 is made up of 17 amino acids. No nucleotide data were recorded. The CDR3 region is CASSPHGSGGSGNIQYF.

The chain employs TRBV5-5 and TRBJ1-3; the TRBD1 assignment by TCRdb is unverifiable without DNA. Per germline, CDR1 SGHKS and CDR2 YYEKEE (reference sequence). The CDR3 contains 15 residues. Nucleotide data are not available. The CDR3 here is CASTRDRDAGNTIYF.

Considering frequency, this clone is medium-sized. The rearrangement joins TRBV13 to TRBJ2-1; TCRdb designates TRBD2, a call that cannot be tested without DNA. Germline V gives CDR1 PRHDT, CDR2 FYEKMQ (reference sequence). The CDR3 runs to 16 residues. The DNA is not on file. The CDR3 sequence is CASSFLGGGAPYEQFF.

V is TRBV5-4 and J is TRBJ2-5; the TRBD2 assignment by TCRdb is unverifiable without DNA. Germline values: CDR1 SGHNT, CDR2 YYREEE (reference sequence). This CDR3 comprises 13 residues. Only the protein is on record. The CDR3 region is CASSRSWRETQYF.

The rearrangement uses TRBV7-9 and TRBJ2-1; without DNA, the TCRdb call of TRBD2 cannot be checked. This CDR3 contains 15 residues. No DNA appears here. CDR1 SEHNR and CDR2 FQNEAQ come from the germline V gene (reference sequence). CDR3 residues: CASSPRLARYNEQFF.

This chain links TRBV5-1 with TRBJ2-5; TCRdb names TRBD1, which stays unverified in the absence of DNA. Germline V gives CDR1 SGHRS, CDR2 YFSETQ. This CDR3 spans 14 amino acids. Only the protein is available. The CDR3 sequence: CASSPDSLQKTQYF.

The rearrangement links TRBV4-1 to TRBJ2-5; the D call from TCRdb, TRBD2, cannot be confirmed without DNA. CDR3 length: 14 amino acids. No DNA appears here. Germline V gene lookup returns CDR1 MGHRA and CDR2 YSYEKL. Here the CDR3 reads CASSQDGTQETQYF.

The chain links TRBV7-9 to TRBJ2-1; without DNA, the TCRdb call of TRBD2 cannot be checked. Per germline, CDR1 SEHNR and CDR2 FQNEAQ (reference sequence). This CDR3 is 16 amino acids long. A DNA sequence was not provided. CDR3: CASSSKGLRLIGEQFF. Supplemented by reference TRBV7-9 and TRBJ2-1, the full variable domain reads DTGVSQNPRHKITKRGQNVTFRCDPISEHNRLYWYRQTLGQGPEFLTYFQNEAQLEKSRLLSDRFSAERPKGSFSTLEIQRTEQGDSAMYLCASSSKGLRLIGEQFFGPGTRLTVL.

This clone is called medium-sized (0.01 to 0.1%) based on its frequency. The chain is built from TRBV28 and TRBJ2-3. Looked up from germline, CDR1 is MDHEN and CDR2 is SYDVKM. CDR3 length: 13 residues. The entry carries no DNA sequence. The CDR3 is CASSLPSGRAQYF.

The chain employs TRBV18 and TRBJ2-7; TCRdb proposes TRBD1, but this gene call is untestable without DNA. Germline CDR1 KGHSH, CDR2 LQKENI. The CDR3 spans 13 residues. The coding DNA is unavailable. CDR3 protein: CASSPGANYEQYF.